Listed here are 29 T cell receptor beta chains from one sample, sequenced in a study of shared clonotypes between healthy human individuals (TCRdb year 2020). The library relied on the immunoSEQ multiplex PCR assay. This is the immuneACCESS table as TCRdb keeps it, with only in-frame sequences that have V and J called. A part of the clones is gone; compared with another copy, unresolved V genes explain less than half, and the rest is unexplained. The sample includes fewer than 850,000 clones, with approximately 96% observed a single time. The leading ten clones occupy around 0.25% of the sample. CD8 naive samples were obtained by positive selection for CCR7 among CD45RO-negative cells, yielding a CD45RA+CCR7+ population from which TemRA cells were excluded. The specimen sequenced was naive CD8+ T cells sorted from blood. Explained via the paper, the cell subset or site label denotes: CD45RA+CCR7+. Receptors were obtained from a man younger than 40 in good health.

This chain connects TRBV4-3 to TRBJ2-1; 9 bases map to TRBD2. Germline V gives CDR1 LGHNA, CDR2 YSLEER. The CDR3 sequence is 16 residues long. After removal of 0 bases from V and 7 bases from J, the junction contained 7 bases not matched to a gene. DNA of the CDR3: TGCGCCAGCAGCCAAGATGGGGCGGGAGGGGGGAATGAGCAGTTCTTC. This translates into CASSQDGAGGGNEQFF.

The CDR3 DNA follows: TGTGCCAGTAGACAGACAGGGCAAGGCTACGAGCAGTACTTC. Residues: CASRQTGQGYEQYF. The rearrangement links TRBV19 to TRBJ2-7; 7 bases match TRBD1. From germline, CDR1 is LNHDA and CDR2 SQIVND (reference sequence). Trimming took 6 bases from V and 3 from J; bases not matched to a gene: 8. The CDR3 consists of 14 residues.

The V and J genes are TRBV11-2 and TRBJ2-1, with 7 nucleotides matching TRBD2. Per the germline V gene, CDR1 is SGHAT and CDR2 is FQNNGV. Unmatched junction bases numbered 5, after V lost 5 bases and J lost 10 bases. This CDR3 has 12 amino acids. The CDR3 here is CASSGLGGEQFF. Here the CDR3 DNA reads TGTGCCAGCAGCGGACTGGGGGGGGAGCAGTTCTTC.

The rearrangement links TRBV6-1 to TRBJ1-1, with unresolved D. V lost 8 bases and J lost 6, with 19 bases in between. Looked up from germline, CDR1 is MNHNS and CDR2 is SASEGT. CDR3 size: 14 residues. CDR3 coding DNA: TGTGCCAGCTCGGGATCTTGGGGTGACGCTGAAGCTTTCTTT. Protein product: CASSGSWGDAEAFF.

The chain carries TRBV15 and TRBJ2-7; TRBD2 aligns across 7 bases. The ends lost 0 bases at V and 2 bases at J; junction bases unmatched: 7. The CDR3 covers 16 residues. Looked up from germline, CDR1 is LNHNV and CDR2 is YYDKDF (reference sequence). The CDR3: CATSRDLSGSPYEQYF. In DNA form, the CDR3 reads TGTGCCACCAGCAGAGATCTTAGCGGGTCGCCCTACGAGCAGTACTTC.

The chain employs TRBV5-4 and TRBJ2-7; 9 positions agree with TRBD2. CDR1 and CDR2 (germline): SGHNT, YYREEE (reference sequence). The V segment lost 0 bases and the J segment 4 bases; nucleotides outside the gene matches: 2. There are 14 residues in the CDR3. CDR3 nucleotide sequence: TGTGCCAGCAGCTTGGGGCGGGAGGGATACGAGCAGTACTTC. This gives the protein CASSLGREGYEQYF.

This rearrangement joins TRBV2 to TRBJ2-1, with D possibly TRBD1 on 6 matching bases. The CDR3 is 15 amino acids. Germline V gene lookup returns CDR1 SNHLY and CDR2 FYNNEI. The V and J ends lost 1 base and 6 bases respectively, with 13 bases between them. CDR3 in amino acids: CASSEDGTPINEQFF. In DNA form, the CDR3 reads TGTGCCAGCAGTGAAGATGGGACACCGATCAATGAGCAGTTCTTC.

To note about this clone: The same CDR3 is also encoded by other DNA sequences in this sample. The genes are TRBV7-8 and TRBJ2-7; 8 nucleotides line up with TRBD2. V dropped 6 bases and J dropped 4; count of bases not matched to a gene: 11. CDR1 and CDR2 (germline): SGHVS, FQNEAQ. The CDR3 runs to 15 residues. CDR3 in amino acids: CASSLAGGELYEQYF. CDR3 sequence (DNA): TGTGCCAGCAGTCTGGCCGGGGGGGAACTTTACGAGCAGTACTTC.

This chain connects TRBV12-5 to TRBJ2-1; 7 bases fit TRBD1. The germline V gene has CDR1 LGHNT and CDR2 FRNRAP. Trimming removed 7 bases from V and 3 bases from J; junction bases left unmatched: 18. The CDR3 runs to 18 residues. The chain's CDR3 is CASVLGQTRTDIYNEQFF. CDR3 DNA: TGTGCTAGTGTCTTGGGACAGACCCGAACCGATATCTACAATGAGCAGTTCTTC.

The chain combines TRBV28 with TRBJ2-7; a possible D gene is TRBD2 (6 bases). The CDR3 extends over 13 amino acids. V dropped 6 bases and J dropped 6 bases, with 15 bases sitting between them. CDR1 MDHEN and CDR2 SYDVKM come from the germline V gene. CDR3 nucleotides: TGTGCCAGCAGCCTACCGGGACTTGGCGAGCAGTACTTC. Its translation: CASSLPGLGEQYF.

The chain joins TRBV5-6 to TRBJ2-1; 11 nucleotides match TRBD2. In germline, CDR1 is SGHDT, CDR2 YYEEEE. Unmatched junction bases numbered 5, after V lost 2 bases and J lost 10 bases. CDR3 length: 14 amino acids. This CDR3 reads CASSLLAGVEEQFF. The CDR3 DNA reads TGTGCCAGCAGCTTACTAGCGGGAGTGGAAGAGCAGTTCTTC.

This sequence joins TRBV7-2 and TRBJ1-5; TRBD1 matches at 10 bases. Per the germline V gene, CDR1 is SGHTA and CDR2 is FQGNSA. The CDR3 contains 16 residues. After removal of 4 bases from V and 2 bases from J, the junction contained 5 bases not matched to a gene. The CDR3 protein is CASSSRQGARNQPQHF. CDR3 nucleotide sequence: TGTGCCAGCAGCTCAAGACAGGGGGCGCGCAATCAGCCCCAGCATTTT.

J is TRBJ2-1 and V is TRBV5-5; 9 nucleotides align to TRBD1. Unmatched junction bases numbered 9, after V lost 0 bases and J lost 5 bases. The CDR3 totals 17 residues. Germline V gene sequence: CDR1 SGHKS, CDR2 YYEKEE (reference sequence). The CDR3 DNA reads TGTGCCAGCAGCTTGGTCGGTGGGGACAGGGCTGACAATGAGCAGTTCTTC. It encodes CASSLVGGDRADNEQFF.

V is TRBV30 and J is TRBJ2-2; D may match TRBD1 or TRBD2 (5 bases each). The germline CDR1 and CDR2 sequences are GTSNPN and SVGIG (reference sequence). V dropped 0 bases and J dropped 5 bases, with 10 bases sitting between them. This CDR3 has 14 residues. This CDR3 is CAWSVLGVTGELFF. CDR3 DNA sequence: TGTGCCTGGAGTGTACTAGGGGTAACCGGGGAGCTGTTTTTT.

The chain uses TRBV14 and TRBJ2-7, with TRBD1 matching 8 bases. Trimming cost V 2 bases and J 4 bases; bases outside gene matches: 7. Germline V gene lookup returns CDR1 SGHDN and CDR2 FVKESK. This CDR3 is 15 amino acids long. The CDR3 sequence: CASSQTGGRGYEQYF. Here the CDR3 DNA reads TGTGCCAGCAGCCAAACAGGGGGTAGGGGATACGAGCAGTACTTC.

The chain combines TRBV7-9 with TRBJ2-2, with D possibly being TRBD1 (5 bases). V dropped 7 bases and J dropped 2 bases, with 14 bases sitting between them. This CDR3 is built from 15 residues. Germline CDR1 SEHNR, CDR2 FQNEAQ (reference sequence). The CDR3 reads CASIQGPANTGELFF. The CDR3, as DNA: TGTGCCAGCATTCAGGGTCCGGCCAACACCGGGGAGCTGTTTTTT.

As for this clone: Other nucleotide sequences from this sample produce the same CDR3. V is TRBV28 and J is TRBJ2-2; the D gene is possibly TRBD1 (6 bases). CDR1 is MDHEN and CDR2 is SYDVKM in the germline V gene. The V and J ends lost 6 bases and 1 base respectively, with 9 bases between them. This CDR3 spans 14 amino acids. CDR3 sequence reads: CASSLTGNTGELFF. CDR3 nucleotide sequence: TGTGCCAGCAGCTTGACAGGGAACACCGGGGAGCTGTTTTTT.

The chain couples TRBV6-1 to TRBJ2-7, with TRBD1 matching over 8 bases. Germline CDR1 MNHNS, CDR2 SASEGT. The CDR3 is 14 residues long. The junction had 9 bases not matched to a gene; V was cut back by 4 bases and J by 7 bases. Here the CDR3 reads CASSGTGYLGEQYF. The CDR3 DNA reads TGTGCCAGCAGTGGGACAGGGTATCTAGGGGAGCAGTACTTC.

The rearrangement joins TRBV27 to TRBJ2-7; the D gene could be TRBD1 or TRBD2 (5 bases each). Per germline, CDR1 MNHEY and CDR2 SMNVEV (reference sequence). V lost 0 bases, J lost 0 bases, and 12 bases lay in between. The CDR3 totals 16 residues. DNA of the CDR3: TGTGCCAGCAGTTTATCCAGGGCCGCGGGCTCCTACGAGCAGTACTTC. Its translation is CASSLSRAAGSYEQYF.

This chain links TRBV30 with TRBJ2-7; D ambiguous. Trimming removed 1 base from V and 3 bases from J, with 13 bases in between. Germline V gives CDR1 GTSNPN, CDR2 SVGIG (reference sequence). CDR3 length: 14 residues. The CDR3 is CAWSEVGLSYEQYF. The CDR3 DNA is TGTGCCTGGAGTGAGGTAGGCCTGAGCTACGAGCAGTACTTC.

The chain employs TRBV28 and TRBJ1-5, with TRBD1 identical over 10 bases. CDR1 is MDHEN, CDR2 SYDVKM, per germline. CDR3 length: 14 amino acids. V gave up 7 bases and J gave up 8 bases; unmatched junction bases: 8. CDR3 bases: TGTGCCAGCAACGGACAGGGGGGAAGAGAGCCCCAGCATTTT. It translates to CASNGQGGREPQHF.

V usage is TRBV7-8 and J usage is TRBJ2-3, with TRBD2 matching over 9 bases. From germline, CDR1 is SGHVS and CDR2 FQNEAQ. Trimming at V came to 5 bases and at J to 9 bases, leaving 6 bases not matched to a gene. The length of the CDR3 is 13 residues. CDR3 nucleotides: TGTGCCAGCAGCCTTAGCGGGAGCGGCACGCAGTATTTT. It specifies CASSLSGSGTQYF.

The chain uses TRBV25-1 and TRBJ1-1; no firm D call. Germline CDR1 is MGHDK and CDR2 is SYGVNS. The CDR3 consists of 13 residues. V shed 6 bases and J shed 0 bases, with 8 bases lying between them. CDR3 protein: CASRGIMNTEAFF. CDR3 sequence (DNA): TGTGCCAGCAGAGGAATTATGAACACTGAAGCTTTCTTT.

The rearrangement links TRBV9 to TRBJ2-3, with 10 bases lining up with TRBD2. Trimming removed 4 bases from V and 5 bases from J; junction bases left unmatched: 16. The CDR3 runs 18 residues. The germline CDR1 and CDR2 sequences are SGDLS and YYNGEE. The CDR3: CASSPRPRTSGKGDTQYF. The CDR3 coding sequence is TGTGCCAGCAGCCCGCGGCCGCGGACTAGCGGAAAGGGAGATACGCAGTATTTT.

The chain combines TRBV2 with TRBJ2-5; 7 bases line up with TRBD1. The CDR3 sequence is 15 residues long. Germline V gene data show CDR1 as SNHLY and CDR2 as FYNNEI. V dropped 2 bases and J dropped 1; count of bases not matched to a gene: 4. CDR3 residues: CASSEPAGGQETQYF. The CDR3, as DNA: TGTGCCAGCAGTGAACCGGCAGGGGGCCAAGAGACCCAGTACTTC.

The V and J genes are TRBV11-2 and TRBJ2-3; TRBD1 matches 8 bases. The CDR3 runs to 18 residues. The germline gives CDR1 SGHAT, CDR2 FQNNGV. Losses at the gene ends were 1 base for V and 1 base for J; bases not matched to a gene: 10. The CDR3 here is CASSLVQGAGRGTDTQYF. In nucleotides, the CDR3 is TGTGCCAGCAGCTTAGTCCAGGGGGCTGGTCGGGGCACAGATACGCAGTATTTT.

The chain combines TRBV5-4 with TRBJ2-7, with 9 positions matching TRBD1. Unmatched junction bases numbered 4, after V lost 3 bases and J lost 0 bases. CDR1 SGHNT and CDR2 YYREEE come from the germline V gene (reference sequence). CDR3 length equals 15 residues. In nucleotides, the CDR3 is TGTGCCAGCAGCTCCGGGACAGGGATCTCCTACGAGCAGTACTTC. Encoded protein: CASSSGTGISYEQYF.

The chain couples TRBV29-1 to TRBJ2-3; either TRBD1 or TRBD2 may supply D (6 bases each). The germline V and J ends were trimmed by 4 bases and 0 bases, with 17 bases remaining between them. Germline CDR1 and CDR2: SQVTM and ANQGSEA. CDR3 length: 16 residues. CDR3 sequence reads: CSVVLISGASTDTQYF. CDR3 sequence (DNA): TGCAGCGTTGTTTTAATCTCGGGGGCTAGCACAGATACGCAGTATTTT.

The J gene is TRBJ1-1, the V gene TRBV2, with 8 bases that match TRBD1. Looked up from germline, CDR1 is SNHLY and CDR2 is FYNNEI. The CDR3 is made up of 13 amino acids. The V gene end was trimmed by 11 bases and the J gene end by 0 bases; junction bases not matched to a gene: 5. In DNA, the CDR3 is TGTGCCGTAGCGGACAGGGTGAACACTGAAGCTTTCTTT. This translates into CAVADRVNTEAFF.